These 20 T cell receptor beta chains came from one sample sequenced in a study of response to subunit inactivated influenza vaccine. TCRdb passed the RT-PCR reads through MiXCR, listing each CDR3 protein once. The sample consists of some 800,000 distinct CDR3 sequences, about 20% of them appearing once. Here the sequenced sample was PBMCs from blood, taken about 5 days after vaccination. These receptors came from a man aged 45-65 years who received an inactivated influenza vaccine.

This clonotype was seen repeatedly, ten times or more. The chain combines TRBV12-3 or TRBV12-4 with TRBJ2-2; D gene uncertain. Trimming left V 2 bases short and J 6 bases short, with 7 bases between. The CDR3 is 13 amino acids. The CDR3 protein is CASSLYAAGELFF. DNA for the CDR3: TGTGCCAGCAGTTTATATGCAGCCGGGGAGCTGTTTTTT.

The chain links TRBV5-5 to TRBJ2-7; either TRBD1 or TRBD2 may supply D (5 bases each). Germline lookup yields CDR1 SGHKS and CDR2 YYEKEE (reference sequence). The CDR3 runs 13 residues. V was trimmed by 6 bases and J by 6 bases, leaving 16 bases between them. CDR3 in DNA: TGTGCCAGCATGCTAGAGGGGAGCCTCGAGCAGTACTTC. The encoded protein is CASMLEGSLEQYF.

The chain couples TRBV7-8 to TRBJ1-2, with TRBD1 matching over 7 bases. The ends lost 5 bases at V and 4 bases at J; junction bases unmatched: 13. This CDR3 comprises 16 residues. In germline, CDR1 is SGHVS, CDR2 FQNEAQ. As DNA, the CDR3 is TGTGCCAGCAGCACGACGACAGGGTCGGTCGGCTATGGCTACACCTTC. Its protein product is CASSTTTGSVGYGYTF. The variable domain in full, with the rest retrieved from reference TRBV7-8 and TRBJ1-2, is GAGVSQSPRYKVAKRGQDVALRCDPISGHVSLFWYQQALGQGPEFLTYFQNEAQLDKSGLPSDRFFAERPEGSVSTLKIQRTQQEDSAVYLCASSTTTGSVGYGYTFGSGTRLTVV.

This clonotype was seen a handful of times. The CDR3 spells CSDLIAGREGTQYF. CDR3 DNA sequence: TGCAGTGACCTCATAGCGGGACGGGAAGGGACCCAGTACTTC. The rearrangement uses TRBV20-1 and TRBJ2-5, with TRBD2 identical over 8 bases. Losses at the gene ends were 7 bases for V and 7 bases for J; bases not matched to a gene: 14. The length of the CDR3 is 14 residues. In germline, CDR1 is DFQATT, CDR2 SNEGSKA (reference sequence).

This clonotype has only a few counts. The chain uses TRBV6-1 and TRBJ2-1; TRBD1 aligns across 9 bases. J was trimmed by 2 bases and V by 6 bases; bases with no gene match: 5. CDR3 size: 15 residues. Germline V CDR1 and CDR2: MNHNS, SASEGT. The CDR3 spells CASSRGTGPYNEQFF. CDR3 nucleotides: TGTGCCAGCAGCCGCGGGACAGGGCCCTACAATGAGCAGTTCTTC.

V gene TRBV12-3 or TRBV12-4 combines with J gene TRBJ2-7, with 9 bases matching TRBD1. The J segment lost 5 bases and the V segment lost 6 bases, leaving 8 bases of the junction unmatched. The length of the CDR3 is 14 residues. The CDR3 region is CASRRTGENDEQYF. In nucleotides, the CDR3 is TGTGCCAGCAGGAGGACAGGGGAGAACGACGAGCAGTACTTC.

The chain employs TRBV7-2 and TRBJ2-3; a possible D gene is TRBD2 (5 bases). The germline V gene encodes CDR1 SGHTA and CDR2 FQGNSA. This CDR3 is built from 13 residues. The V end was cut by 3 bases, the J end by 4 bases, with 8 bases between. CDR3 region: CASSLMRADTQYF. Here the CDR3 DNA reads TGTGCCAGCAGCTTGATGAGGGCAGATACGCAGTATTTT.

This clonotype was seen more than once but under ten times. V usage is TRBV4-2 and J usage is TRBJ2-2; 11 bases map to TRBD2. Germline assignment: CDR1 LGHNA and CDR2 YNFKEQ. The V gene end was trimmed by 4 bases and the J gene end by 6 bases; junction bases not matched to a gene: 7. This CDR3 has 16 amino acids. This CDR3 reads CASSPYTSGSAGELFF. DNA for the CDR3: TGTGCCAGCAGCCCCTATACTAGCGGGAGCGCCGGGGAGCTGTTTTTT.

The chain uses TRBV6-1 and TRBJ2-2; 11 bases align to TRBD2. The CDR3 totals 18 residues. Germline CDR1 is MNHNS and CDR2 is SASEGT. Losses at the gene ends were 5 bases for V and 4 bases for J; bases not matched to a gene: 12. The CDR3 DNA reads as TGTGCCAGCAGTACCCTAGCGGGGGGCGCCACGGGCACCGGGGAGCTGTTTTTT. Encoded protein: CASSTLAGGATGTGELFF.

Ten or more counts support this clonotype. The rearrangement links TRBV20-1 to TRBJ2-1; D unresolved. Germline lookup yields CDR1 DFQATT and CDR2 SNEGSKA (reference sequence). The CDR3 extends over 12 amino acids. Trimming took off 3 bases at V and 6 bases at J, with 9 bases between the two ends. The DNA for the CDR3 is TGCAGTGCTAGTTTAGCTGCCAATGAGCAGTTCTTC. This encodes CSASLAANEQFF.

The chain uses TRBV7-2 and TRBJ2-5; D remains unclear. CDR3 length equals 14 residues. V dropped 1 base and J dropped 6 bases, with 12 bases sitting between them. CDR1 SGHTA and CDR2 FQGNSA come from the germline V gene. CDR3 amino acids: CASSLEGFRKTQYF. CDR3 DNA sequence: TGTGCCAGCAGCTTAGAAGGGTTCCGTAAGACCCAGTACTTC. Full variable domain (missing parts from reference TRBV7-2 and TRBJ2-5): GAGVSQSPSNKVTEKGKDVELRCDPISGHTALYWYRQSLGQGLEFLIYFQGNSAPDKSGLPSDRFSAERTGGSVSTLTIQRTQQEDSAVYLCASSLEGFRKTQYFGPGTRLLVL.

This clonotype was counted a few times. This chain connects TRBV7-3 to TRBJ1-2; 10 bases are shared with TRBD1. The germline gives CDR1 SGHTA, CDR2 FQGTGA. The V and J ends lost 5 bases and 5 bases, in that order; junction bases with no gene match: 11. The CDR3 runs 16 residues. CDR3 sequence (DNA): TGTGCCAGCAGCCCCCAAGGACAGGGGGAGCAATATGGCTACACCTTC. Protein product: CASSPQGQGEQYGYTF.

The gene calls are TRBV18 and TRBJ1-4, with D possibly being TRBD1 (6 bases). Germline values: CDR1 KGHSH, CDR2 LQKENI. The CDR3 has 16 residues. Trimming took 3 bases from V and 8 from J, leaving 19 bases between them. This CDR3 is CASSPSGVGAVEKLFF. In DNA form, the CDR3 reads TGTGCCAGCTCACCCTCAGGGGTGGGTGCTGTGGAAAAACTGTTTTTT.

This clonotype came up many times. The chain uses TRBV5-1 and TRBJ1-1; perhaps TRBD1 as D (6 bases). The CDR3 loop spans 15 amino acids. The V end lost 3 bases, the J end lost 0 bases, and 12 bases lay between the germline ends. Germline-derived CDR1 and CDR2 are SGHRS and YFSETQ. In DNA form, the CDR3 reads TGCGCCAGCAGCTCCGGGACACGCATGAACACTGAAGCTTTCTTT. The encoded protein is CASSSGTRMNTEAFF.

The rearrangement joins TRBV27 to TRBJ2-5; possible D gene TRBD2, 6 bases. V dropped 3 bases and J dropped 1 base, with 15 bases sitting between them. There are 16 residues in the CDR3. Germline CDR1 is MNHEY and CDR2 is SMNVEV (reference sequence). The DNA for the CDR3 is TGTGCCAGCAGTTTGGACGGGAGAAGGCTCCAAGAGACCCAGTACTTC. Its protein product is CASSLDGRRLQETQYF.

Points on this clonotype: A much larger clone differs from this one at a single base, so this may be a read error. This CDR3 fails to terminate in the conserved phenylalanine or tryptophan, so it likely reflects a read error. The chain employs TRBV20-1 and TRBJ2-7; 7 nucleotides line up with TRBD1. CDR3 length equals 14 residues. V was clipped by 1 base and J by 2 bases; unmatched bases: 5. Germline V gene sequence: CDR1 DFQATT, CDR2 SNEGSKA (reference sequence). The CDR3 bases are TGCAGTGCTAGAGTGGGGACAGCGACCTACGAGCAGTACTTG. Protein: CSARVGTATYEQYL.

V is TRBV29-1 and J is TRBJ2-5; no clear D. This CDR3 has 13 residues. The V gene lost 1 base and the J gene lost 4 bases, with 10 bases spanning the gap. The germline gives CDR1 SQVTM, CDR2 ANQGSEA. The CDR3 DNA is TGCAGCGTTGAAGTCTCCGCTCCAGAGACCCAGTACTTC. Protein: CSVEVSAPETQYF.

CDR3 sequence: CASSFLGEAYEQYF. The CDR3 DNA is TGTGCCAGCAGTTTTTTAGGGGAGGCCTACGAGCAGTACTTC. This sequence joins TRBV28 and TRBJ2-7, with TRBD2 as a possible D gene (6 bases). Germline V gene lookup returns CDR1 MDHEN and CDR2 SYDVKM. V lost 3 bases and J lost 2, with 11 bases in between. This CDR3 is 14 amino acids long.

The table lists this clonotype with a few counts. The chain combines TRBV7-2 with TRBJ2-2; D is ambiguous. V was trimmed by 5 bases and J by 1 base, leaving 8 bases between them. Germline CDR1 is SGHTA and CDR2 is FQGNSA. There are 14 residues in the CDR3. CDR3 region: CASSGRRNTGELFF. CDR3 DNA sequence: TGTGCCAGCAGCGGCCGGCGGAACACCGGGGAGCTGTTTTTT.

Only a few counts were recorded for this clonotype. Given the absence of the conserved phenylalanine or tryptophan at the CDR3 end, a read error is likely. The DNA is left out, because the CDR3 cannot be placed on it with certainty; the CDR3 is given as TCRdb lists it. The CDR3 sequence is CASSLELAGGEY. This chain uses TRBV7-9 with TRBJ2-1; the DNA was not used to check the table's D call, TRBD2. The CDR3 is 12 residues long, ends included. Germline loops: CDR1 SEHNR, CDR2 FQNEAQ (reference sequence).